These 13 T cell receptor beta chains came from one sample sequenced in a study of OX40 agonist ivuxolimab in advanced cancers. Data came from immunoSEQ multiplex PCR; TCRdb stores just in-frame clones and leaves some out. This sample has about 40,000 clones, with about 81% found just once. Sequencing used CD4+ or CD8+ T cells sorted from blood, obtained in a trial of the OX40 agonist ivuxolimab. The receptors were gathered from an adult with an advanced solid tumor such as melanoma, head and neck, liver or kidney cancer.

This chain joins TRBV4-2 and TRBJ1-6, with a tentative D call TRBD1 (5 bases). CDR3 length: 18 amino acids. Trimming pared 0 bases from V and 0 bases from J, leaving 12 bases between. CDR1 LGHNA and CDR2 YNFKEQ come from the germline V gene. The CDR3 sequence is CASSQDLQGSSYNSPLHF. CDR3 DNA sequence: TGTGCCAGCAGCCAAGATTTGCAGGGTAGCTCCTATAATTCACCCCTCCACTTT.

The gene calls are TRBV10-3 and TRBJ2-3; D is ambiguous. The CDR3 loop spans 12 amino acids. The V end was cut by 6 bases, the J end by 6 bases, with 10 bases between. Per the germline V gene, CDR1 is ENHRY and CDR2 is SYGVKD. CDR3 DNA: TGTGCCATCAGACTGCCCGGGGATACGCAGTATTTT. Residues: CAIRLPGDTQYF.

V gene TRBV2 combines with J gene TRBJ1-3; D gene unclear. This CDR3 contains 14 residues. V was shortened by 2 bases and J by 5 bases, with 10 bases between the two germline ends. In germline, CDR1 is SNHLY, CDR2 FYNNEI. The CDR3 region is CASSEWGPRNTIYF. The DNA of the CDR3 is TGTGCCAGCAGTGAATGGGGTCCTCGAAACACCATATATTTT.

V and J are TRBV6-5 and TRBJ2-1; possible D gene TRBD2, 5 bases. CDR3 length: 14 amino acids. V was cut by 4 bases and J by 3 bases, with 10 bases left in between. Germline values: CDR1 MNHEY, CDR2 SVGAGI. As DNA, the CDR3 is TGTGCCAGCAGTTGGGCGGGCTACTACAATGAGCAGTTCTTC. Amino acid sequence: CASSWAGYYNEQFF.

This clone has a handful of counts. The CDR3 bases are TGTGCCAGCAGTGTTGCGGGAGGGGGTTGGGATGAGCAGTTCTTC. It yields the protein CASSVAGGGWDEQFF. The gene calls are TRBV2 and TRBJ2-1, with 9 bases fitting TRBD2. The J segment lost 8 bases and the V segment lost 4 bases, leaving 9 bases of the junction unmatched. Germline assignment: CDR1 SNHLY and CDR2 FYNNEI. CDR3 size: 15 residues.

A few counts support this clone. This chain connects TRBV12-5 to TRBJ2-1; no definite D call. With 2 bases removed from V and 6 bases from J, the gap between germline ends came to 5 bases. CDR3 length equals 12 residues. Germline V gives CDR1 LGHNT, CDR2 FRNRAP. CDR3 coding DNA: TGTGCTAGTGGTTTGTACAGCAATGAGCAGTTCTTC. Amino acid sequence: CASGLYSNEQFF.

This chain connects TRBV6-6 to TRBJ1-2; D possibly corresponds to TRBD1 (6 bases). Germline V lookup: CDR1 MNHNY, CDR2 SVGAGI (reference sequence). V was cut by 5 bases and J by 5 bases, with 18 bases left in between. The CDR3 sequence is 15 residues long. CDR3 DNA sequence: TGTGCCAGCAGTGTCGAGGGGGGGTTAGGGTATGGCTACACCTTC. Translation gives CASSVEGGLGYGYTF.

The CDR3 coding sequence is TGTGCCAGCAGCCAATCCAGGACTTTAAATGAGCAGTTCTTC. It yields the protein CASSQSRTLNEQFF. The chain employs TRBV4-2 and TRBJ2-1; perhaps TRBD2 as D (5 bases). Germline assignment: CDR1 LGHNA and CDR2 YNFKEQ. The CDR3 covers 14 residues. Trimming removed 2 bases from V and 7 bases from J, with 12 bases in between.

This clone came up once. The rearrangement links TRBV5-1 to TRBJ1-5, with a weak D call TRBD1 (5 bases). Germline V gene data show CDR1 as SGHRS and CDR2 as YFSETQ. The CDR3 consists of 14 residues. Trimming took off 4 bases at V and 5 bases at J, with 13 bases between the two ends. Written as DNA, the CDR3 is TGCGCCAGCAGCACTGGGTGGGGGGATCAGCCCCAGCATTTT. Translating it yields CASSTGWGDQPQHF.

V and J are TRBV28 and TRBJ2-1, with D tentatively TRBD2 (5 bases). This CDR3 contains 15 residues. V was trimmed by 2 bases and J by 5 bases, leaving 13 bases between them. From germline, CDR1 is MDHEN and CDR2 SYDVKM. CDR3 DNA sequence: TGTGCCAGCAGTTTAGTGGAGGTGCTTAACAATGAGCAGTTCTTC. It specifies CASSLVEVLNNEQFF.

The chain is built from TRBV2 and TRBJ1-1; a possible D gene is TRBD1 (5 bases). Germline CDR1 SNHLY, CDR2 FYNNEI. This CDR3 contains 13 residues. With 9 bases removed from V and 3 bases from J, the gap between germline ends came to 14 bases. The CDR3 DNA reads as TGTGCCAGTAGTAACTCGGGGGACACTGAAGCTTTCTTT. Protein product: CASSNSGDTEAFF. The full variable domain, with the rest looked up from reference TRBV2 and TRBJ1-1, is EPEVTQTPSHQVTQMGQEVILRCVPISNHLYFYWYRQILGQKVEFLVSFYNNEISEKSEIFDDQFSVERPDGSNFTLKIRSTKLEDSAMYFCASSNSGDTEAFFGQGTRLTVV.

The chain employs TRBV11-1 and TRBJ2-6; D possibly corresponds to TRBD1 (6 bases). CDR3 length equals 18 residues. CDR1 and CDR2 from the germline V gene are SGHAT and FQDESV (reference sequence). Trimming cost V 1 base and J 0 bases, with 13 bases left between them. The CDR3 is CASSLGTALYSGANVLTF. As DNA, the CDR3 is TGTGCCAGCAGCTTAGGGACAGCACTCTACTCTGGGGCCAACGTCCTGACTTTC. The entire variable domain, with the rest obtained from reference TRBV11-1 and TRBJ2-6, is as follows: EAEVAQSPRYKITEKSQAVAFWCDPISGHATLYWYRQILGQGPELLVQFQDESVVDDSQLPKDRFSAERLKGVDSTLKIQPAELGDSAMYLCASSLGTALYSGANVLTFGAGSRLTVL.

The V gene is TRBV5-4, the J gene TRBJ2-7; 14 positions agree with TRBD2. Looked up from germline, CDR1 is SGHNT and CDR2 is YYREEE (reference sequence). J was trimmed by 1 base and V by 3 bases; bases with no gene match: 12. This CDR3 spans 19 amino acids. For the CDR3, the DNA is TGTGCCAGCAGCTCCGGACTAGCGGGAGGCCCCCCCACGTCCTACGAGCAGTACGTC. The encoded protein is CASSSGLAGGPPTSYEQYV.